Presented here are 11 T cell receptor beta chains from one specimen sequenced in a study of T-cell memory formation after mild COVID-19. TCRdb fed the 5' RACE reads into MiXCR, producing one record per CDR3 protein. The sample includes some 410,000 distinct CDR3 sequences, about 22% seen only once; the top ten take about an eighth. The sample was PBMCs or a T cell subset sorted from them (not recorded which). The source of these receptors is an adult woman who had mild COVID-19 (a few samples of this study predate the infection). Cell type and time point are not known.

This sequence joins TRBV21-1 and TRBJ2-3; the listed D gene, TRBD2, was not tested against the DNA. TRBV21-1 is a pseudogene. The CDR3 is 18 amino acids. The CDR3 reads CASSKGCGGRGGADTQYF. The CDR3 bases are TGTGCCAGCAGCAAAGGGTGCGGCGGGAGAGGTGGGGCAGATACGCAGTATTTT.

There are a few counts of this clonotype. This rearrangement joins TRBV9 to TRBJ1-1, with TRBD1 identical over 8 bases. Germline V lookup: CDR1 SGDLS, CDR2 YYNGEE. The length of the CDR3 is 15 residues. The V gene end was trimmed by 3 bases and the J gene end by 1 base; junction bases not matched to a gene: 5. CDR3 bases: TGTGCCAGCAGCGCAGGAGGACAGGGGAACACTGAAGCTTTCTTT. Encoded protein: CASSAGGQGNTEAFF.

This clonotype appeared a few times. Written as DNA, the CDR3 is TGCAGTGCCGATCAGGGGCAGATTTCTGGGGGCTACACCTTC. Its translation is CSADQGQISGGYTF. The genes are TRBV20-1 and TRBJ1-2; the D gene is possibly TRBD1 (6 bases). Germline V gene data show CDR1 as DFQATT and CDR2 as SNEGSKA (reference sequence). This CDR3 is built from 14 residues. With 6 bases removed from V and 8 bases from J, the gap between germline ends came to 22 bases.

V is TRBV12-3 or TRBV12-4 and J is TRBJ2-7; D ambiguous. Between the trimmed V and J ends, which lost 8 bases and 0 bases, there was a span of 8 bases. The length of the CDR3 is 12 residues. The CDR3 DNA reads TGTGCCAGCTCCGCCCTCTCCTACGAGCAGTACTTC. Protein sequence: CASSALSYEQYF.

This clonotype was recorded a few times. The chain joins TRBV5-1 to TRBJ2-7; D is ambiguous. V lost 0 bases and J lost 3, with 10 bases in between. Germline V gene sequence: CDR1 SGHRS, CDR2 YFSETQ. The CDR3 contains 14 residues. The CDR3 region has the DNA TGCGCCAGCAGCTTGGTTACGTCGGACTACGAGCAGTACTTC. Translating gives CASSLVTSDYEQYF.

This clonotype was recorded a few times. The chain is built from TRBV4-3 and TRBJ1-1; D is unresolved. The V and J ends lost 2 bases and 3 bases respectively, with 13 bases between them. The germline V gene encodes CDR1 LGHNA and CDR2 YSLEER. The length of the CDR3 is 15 residues. CDR3 region: CASSQSGQRYTEAFF. DNA for the CDR3: TGCGCCAGCAGCCAATCGGGCCAGAGATACACTGAAGCTTTCTTT.

This clonotype has just a few counts. The J gene is TRBJ1-1, the V gene TRBV7-9; D is possibly TRBD1 (6 bases). This CDR3 contains 15 residues. Germline V gene data show CDR1 as SEHNR and CDR2 as FQNEAQ (reference sequence). Trimming stripped 5 bases from V and 5 bases from J, with 18 bases between. This chain's CDR3 is CASSREQGWLTEAFF. CDR3 coding DNA: TGTGCCAGCAGCCGTGAACAGGGCTGGTTGACTGAAGCTTTCTTT.

The chain combines TRBV3-1 with TRBJ2-1; TRBD2 aligns across 7 bases. The germline V gene has CDR1 LGHDT and CDR2 YNNKEL (reference sequence). The length of the CDR3 is 14 residues. V was clipped by 4 bases and J by 10 bases; unmatched bases: 10. CDR3 loop: CASSLLGGSGEQFF. The CDR3 DNA is TGTGCCAGCAGCCTCCTCGGCGGGAGCGGGGAGCAGTTCTTC.

V is TRBV5-1 and J is TRBJ2-2; the D gene is possibly TRBD1 (6 bases). Germline CDR1 and CDR2: SGHRS and YFSETQ. The CDR3 contains 15 residues. V was shortened by 2 bases and J by 3 bases, with 11 bases between the two germline ends. CDR3 DNA sequence: TGCGCCAGCAGCTTACGACAGGCGGACACCGGGGAGCTGTTTTTT. It specifies CASSLRQADTGELFF.

With regard to this clonotype: This may be a read error: a much more frequent sequence differs by one nucleotide. This chain uses TRBV5-8 with TRBJ2-1; D unresolved. CDR1 and CDR2 from the germline V gene are SGHTS and YDEGEE. This CDR3 is built from 11 residues. The V and J ends lost 6 bases and 6 bases respectively, with 7 bases between them. This CDR3 reads CASTFGNEQFF. Here the CDR3 DNA reads TGTGCCAGCACCTTCGGCAATGAGCAGTTCTTC.

The chain links TRBV4-1 to TRBJ2-7, with a possible D match to TRBD2 (6 bases). This CDR3 has 15 amino acids. The V gene's germline CDR1 is MGHRA and CDR2 YSYEKL. V lost 1 base and J lost 2, with 12 bases in between. CDR3 bases: TGCGCCAGCAGCCAAGGACGTGGGGGGACCTACGAGCAGTACTTC. Protein sequence: CASSQGRGGTYEQYF.